The TCR beta chain under discussion was sequenced for a study of blood T cell repertoires in COVID-19. The length of the CDR3 is 13 residues. CDR1 and CDR2 from the germline V gene are MNHEY and SVGAGI. Trimming removed 10 bases from V and 7 bases from J; junction bases left unmatched: 7. In the source study's methods: Amplification of reference gene primers provided the estimated nucleated cell counts. Measured with immunoSEQ multiplex PCR; TCRdb has only the in-frame clones, and not every one. The V and J calls and clone size are taken from that table; D and trimming were inferred from the DNA. The table lists roughly 100,000 clones, 80% to 90% of them singletons.

The sequenced material came from peripheral blood. V gene TRBV6-5 combines with J gene TRBJ1-5; 10 nucleotides agree with TRBD1. The receptor was derived from a woman over 75 with acute or convalescent COVID-19. CDR3 protein: CATDRGLKQPQHF. CDR3 in DNA: TGTGCCACCGACAGGGGGCTTAAGCAGCCCCAGCATTTT.